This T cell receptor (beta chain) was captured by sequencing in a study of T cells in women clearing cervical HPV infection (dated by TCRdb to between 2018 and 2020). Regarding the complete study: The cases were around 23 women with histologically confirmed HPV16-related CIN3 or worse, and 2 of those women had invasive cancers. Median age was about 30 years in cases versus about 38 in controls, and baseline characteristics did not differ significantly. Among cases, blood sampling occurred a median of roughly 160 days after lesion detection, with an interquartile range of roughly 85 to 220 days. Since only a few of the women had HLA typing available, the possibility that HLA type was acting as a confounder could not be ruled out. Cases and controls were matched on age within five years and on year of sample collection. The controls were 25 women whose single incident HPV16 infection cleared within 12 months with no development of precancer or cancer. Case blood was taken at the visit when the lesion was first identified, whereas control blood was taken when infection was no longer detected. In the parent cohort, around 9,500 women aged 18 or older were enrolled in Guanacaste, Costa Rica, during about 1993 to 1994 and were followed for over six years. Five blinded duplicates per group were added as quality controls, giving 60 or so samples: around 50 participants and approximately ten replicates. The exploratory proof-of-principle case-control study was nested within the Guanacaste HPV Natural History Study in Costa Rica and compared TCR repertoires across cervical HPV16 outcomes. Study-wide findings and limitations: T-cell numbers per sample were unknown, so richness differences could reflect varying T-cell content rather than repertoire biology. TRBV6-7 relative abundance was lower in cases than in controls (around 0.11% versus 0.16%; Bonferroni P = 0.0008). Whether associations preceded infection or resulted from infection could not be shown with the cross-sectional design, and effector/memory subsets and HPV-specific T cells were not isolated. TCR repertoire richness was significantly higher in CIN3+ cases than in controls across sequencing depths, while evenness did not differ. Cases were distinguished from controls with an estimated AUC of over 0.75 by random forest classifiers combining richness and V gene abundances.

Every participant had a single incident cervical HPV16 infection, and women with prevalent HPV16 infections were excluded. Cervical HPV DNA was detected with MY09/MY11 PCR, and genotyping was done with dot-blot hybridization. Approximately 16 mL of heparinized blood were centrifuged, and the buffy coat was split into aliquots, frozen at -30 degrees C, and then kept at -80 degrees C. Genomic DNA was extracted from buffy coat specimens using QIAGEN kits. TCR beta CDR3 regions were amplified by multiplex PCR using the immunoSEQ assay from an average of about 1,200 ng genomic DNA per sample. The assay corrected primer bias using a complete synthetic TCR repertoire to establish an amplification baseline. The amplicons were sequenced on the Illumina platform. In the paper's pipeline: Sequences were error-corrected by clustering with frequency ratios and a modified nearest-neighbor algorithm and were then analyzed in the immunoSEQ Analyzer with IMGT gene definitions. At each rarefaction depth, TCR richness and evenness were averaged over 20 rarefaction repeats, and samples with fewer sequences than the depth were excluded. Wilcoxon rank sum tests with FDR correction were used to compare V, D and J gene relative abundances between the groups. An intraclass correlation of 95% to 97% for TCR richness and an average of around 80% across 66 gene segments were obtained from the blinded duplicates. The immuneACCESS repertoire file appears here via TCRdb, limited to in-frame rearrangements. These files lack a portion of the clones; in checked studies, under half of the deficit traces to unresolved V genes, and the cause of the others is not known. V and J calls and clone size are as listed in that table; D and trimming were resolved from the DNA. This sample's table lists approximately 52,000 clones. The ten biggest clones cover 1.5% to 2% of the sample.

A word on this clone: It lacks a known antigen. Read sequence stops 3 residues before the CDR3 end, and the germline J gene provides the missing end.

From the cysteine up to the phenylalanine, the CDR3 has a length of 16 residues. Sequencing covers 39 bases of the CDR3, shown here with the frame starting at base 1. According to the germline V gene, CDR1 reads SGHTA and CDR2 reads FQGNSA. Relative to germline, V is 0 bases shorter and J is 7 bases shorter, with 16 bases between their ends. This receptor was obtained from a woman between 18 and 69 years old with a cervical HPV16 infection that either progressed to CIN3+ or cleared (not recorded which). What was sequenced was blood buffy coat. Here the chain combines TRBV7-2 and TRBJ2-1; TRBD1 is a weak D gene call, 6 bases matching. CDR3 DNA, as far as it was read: TGTGCCAGCAGCTTAGCCGTGGGGGCATCAGCGAATGAG. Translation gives CASSLAVGASANE. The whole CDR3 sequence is CASSLAVGASANEQFF.